The 16 T cell receptor beta chains given below trace back to one sample, sequenced in a study of identical twins' blood T cells. From the 5' RACE reads, TCRdb called clonotypes with MiXCR, one entry per CDR3 protein. The table includes around 380,000 distinct CDR3 sequences, around 30% detected once. The sequencing sample was made of PBMCs. Source of these receptors: a woman aged 18 to 55 in good health.

The chain employs TRBV20-1 and TRBJ2-3, with TRBD2 identical over 9 bases. Trimming took 2 bases from V and 2 from J; bases not matched to a gene: 5. CDR3 length: 15 amino acids. In germline, CDR1 is DFQATT, CDR2 SNEGSKA (reference sequence). The CDR3 here is CSARRASGDTDTQYF. The CDR3 coding sequence is TGCAGTGCTAGAAGGGCTAGCGGGGACACAGATACGCAGTATTTT.

With respect to this clonotype: A read error may be the cause here, since a much bigger clone is one base away. The chain carries TRBV7-6 and TRBJ1-2; D might be TRBD1 (5 bases). The CDR3 spans 15 residues. Germline CDR1 is SGHVS and CDR2 is FNYEAQ. The V and J ends lost 5 bases and 2 bases respectively, with 15 bases between them. CDR3 amino acids: CASSVGQGINYGYTF. CDR3 nucleotide sequence: TGTGCCAGCAGCGTAGGTCAGGGAATCAACTATGGCTACACCTTC.

Only a few counts were recorded for this clonotype. The rearrangement uses TRBV12-3 or TRBV12-4 and TRBJ1-1; D may be TRBD1 (6 bases). Trimming cost V 6 bases and J 7 bases, with 12 bases left between them. CDR3 size: 12 residues. The CDR3 protein is CASSRTELEAFF. CDR3 DNA sequence: TGTGCCAGCAGCCGGACAGAGCTTGAAGCTTTCTTT.

The rearrangement joins TRBV7-2 to TRBJ2-7, with no clear D. In germline, CDR1 is SGHTA, CDR2 FQGNSA. CDR3 length: 13 amino acids. V was clipped by 3 bases and J by 4 bases, with 10 bases between them. This chain's CDR3 is CASSFGPKYEQYF. In DNA form, the CDR3 reads TGTGCCAGCAGCTTCGGGCCAAAATACGAGCAGTACTTC.

This clonotype has just a few counts. V usage is TRBV29-1 and J usage is TRBJ2-5, with 7 bases aligning to TRBD2. Trimming at V came to 1 base and at J to 4 bases, leaving 9 bases not matched to a gene. Germline loops: CDR1 SQVTM, CDR2 ANQGSEA. The CDR3 spans 15 residues. DNA of the CDR3: TGCAGCGTTGAAGGTTTTGGCGGGAGAGGAGAGACCCAGTACTTC. Protein product: CSVEGFGGRGETQYF. The entire variable domain, with the rest obtained from reference TRBV29-1 and TRBJ2-5, is as follows: SAVISQKPSRDICQRGTSLTIQCQVDSQVTMMFWYRQQPGQSLTLIATANQGSEATYESGFVIDKFPISRPNLTFSTLTVSNMSPEDSSIYLCSVEGFGGRGETQYFGPGTRLLVL.

The chain recombines TRBV10-3 with TRBJ2-1, with a weak D call TRBD2 (6 bases). This CDR3 region has 12 residues. V shed 6 bases and J shed 7 bases, with 10 bases lying between them. CDR1 is ENHRY, CDR2 SYGVKD, per germline. The CDR3: CAISAGGNEQFF. In DNA, the CDR3 is TGTGCCATCAGCGCTGGGGGGAATGAGCAGTTCTTC.

This clonotype was observed a handful of times. The chain is built from TRBV29-1 and TRBJ2-1; 11 nucleotides match TRBD2. The CDR3 sequence is 14 residues long. Unmatched junction bases numbered 5, after V lost 7 bases and J lost 3 bases. Germline CDR1 and CDR2: SQVTM and ANQGSEA. CDR3 DNA sequence: TGCAGCGCCTTCCTAGCGGGAGGCTACAATGAGCAGTTCTTC. Translating it yields CSAFLAGGYNEQFF.

The V gene is TRBV6-2 or TRBV6-3, the J gene TRBJ1-1, with D possibly being TRBD1 (5 bases). The germline V and J ends were trimmed by 6 bases and 1 base, with 15 bases remaining between them. Germline V lookup: CDR1 MNHEY, CDR2 SVGEGT. CDR3 length: 15 amino acids. CDR3 DNA sequence: TGTGCCAGCAGACGCTCCGGGGCGGGGAACACTGAAGCTTTCTTT. It is translated as CASRRSGAGNTEAFF.

The sample holds a few counts of this clonotype. This chain joins TRBV5-1 and TRBJ1-1; D might be TRBD1 (5 bases). The germline V gene encodes CDR1 SGHRS and CDR2 YFSETQ. The CDR3 has 14 amino acids. V lost 4 bases and J 1 base, leaving 11 bases between the germline ends. The CDR3 loop is CASSGDSQNTEAFF. CDR3 in DNA: TGCGCCAGCAGCGGAGACAGTCAGAACACTGAAGCTTTCTTT.

The V call is TRBV3-1, the J call TRBJ2-1; 10 positions match TRBD2. The CDR3 length is 16 residues. V dropped 4 bases and J dropped 12; count of bases not matched to a gene: 15. CDR1 and CDR2 (germline): LGHDT, YNNKEL (reference sequence). Here the CDR3 reads CASSLLAGVSKSRQFF. The CDR3 DNA reads TGTGCCAGCAGCCTTCTAGCGGGAGTATCTAAGTCGAGGCAGTTCTTC.

This chain joins TRBV29-1 and TRBJ2-7; D gene unclear. This CDR3 has 12 amino acids. The germline V gene has CDR1 SQVTM and CDR2 ANQGSEA. The V end lost 4 bases, the J end lost 2 bases, and 9 bases lay between the germline ends. The CDR3 reads CSVAPRTYEQYF. CDR3 sequence (DNA): TGCAGCGTTGCCCCCCGGACCTACGAGCAGTACTTC.

The chain couples TRBV20-1 to TRBJ1-3; tentatively, D is TRBD1 (6 bases). Trimming removed 5 bases at V and 0 bases at J, with 14 bases between. The germline CDR1 and CDR2 sequences are DFQATT and SNEGSKA (reference sequence). This CDR3 comprises 15 residues. This CDR3 is CSAEDSEYSGNTIYF. The CDR3 nucleotides read TGCAGTGCTGAGGACAGCGAATACTCTGGAAACACCATATATTTT.

The chain combines TRBV20-1 with TRBJ1-1; no clear D. Trimming pared 5 bases from V and 10 bases from J, leaving 14 bases between. The V gene's germline CDR1 is DFQATT and CDR2 SNEGSKA (reference sequence). The CDR3 is 11 residues long. The CDR3, as DNA: TGCAGTGCTCGACTTGCCGAATTAGCTTTCTTT. Its protein is CSARLAELAFF.

This clonotype was seen only a few times. This rearrangement joins TRBV11-1 to TRBJ2-3; D is tentatively TRBD1 or TRBD2 (5 bases each). From germline, CDR1 is SGHAT and CDR2 FQDESV (reference sequence). V shed 0 bases and J shed 9 bases, with 10 bases lying between them. The CDR3 has 13 residues. The CDR3 is CASSLAGAPTQYF. CDR3 nucleotides: TGTGCCAGCAGCTTAGCCGGGGCTCCAACGCAGTATTTT.

The chain combines TRBV6-4 with TRBJ1-5, with D possibly being TRBD1 (5 bases). This CDR3 is 13 amino acids long. Germline V CDR1 and CDR2: MRHNA, SNTAGT. V was trimmed by 8 bases and J by 3 bases, leaving 11 bases between them. CDR3 DNA: TGTGCCAGCCGGGACTTTCACAATCAGCCCCAGCATTTT. It yields the protein CASRDFHNQPQHF.

This clonotype was picked up a small number of times. The rearrangement joins TRBV2 to TRBJ2-7, with TRBD1 as a possible D gene (6 bases). Germline CDR1 SNHLY, CDR2 FYNNEI. V was shortened by 5 bases and J by 6 bases, with 17 bases between the two germline ends. The CDR3 is made up of 14 amino acids. The DNA of the CDR3 is TGTGCCAGCAGTCAGAACAGGGTAGGGCGCGAGCAGTACTTC. Translation: CASSQNRVGREQYF.